This TCR beta chain was captured in a study of T cells in Graves' hyperthyroidism and ophthalmopathy (dated by TCRdb to the late 2010s). At the level of the whole study: Peripheral blood was collected at initial diagnosis, before any treatment. To identify distinguishing TCR V-J signatures, a discovery cohort of 100 or so patients was used, comprising fewer than 45 with Graves' ophthalmopathy and around 60 with stable Graves' hyperthyroidism. In addition, the study compared T-cell repertoires in thyroid tissue and in blood from several Graves' hyperthyroidism patients. TCR Vbeta CDR3 sequencing of approximately 140 peripheral blood samples (over 40 ophthalmopathy, 75 to 85 hyperthyroidism and around 17 progressor patients) is reported in the paper. Whether ophthalmopathy could be predicted prospectively was tested in an independent validation cohort made up of about 20 hyperthyroidism patients plus 17 patients who later progressed to ophthalmopathy. The roughly 99 discovery patients were divided at random into training and test sets in a 7:3 ratio. Once sampling was done, hyperthyroidism patients were given methimazole at a starting dose of 30 mg daily, whereas ophthalmopathy patients were given high-dose intravenous methylprednisolone.

TCR beta CDR3 regions were amplified from RNA transcripts. The first round of RT-PCR for the TCR CDR3 was performed with the HTBI primer set and the Qiagen OneStep RT-PCR kit. The libraries were constructed in a second round of multiplex PCR and then size-selected and purified. Paired-end sequencing of the libraries was performed with 100 bp reads on an Illumina HiSeq2000. Concerning the study's data processing: Raw data were processed with SOAPnuke, discarding reads with adapters, uncalled bases, mean Phred below 15, or no exact constant-primer or identifier match. High-quality paired reads were merged with COPE v1.2.5, and unique nucleotide sequences were defined as clonotypes. Clonotypes were aligned to IMGT TRBV, TRBD and TRBJ reference segments using MiTCR v1.1. Only V-J combinations with frequency above 0.0001, covering about 99% of repertoires, were analysed. A TCS score was defined as the ratio between F50 (clonal expansion) and ExV (chaos), using BLOSUM62-based TCRdist between CDR3 peptides within each V-J. Welch's t-statistics and random forest reduced several hundred V-J features to roughly 13, which were used in a naive Bayes classifier (R e1071). TCRdb reprocessed the public reads (quality trimming at Q25 with fastp, clone calling with MiXCR) and kept in-frame beta chains. Rows are combined by CDR3 protein, so each entry shows the most common genes and DNA. TCRdb, rather than the study authors, made the V and J calls. The sample data list roughly 700,000 distinct CDR3 sequences, and roughly 15% of these were observed just once. Jointly, the top ten make up roughly 10% of the sample.

The study at large found these results: In validation, the model predicted progression to ophthalmopathy with just under 71% sensitivity and about 72% specificity, a median of about 6.7 months before onset. A 13 V-J signature model separated ophthalmopathy from stable hyperthyroidism, with around 91% sensitivity and around 84% specificity in cross-validation and 80%/75% in testing. Most expanded thyroid clonotypes (frequency above 0.001) were also detected in blood, suggesting blood repertoires may reflect thyroid immune responses. No statistical method was used to fix the sample size in advance, and group allocation was not hidden from the investigators.

A word on this clonotype: It lacks a known antigen. No qualities accompany the bases; no much larger clone lies one base away.

Stable Graves' hyperthyroidism was defined as the absence of progression to ophthalmopathy over 18 months of follow-up. Hyperthyroidism patients were newly diagnosed, had a disease duration of under 2 months, and were aged 18 to 65 years. The study excluded patients with uncontrolled infections, other autoimmune diseases, pregnancy or lactation. Diagnoses relied on clinical symptoms, serum thyroxine and TRAb, thyroid ultrasound and orbital computed tomography. PBMCs were separated from 8 to 10 ml of fresh peripheral blood using Ficoll-Paque density gradient centrifugation. Total RNA was extracted using Trizol reagent, and RNA quality was assessed on an Agilent 2100 Bioanalyzer. Spanning cysteine to phenylalanine, the CDR3 consists of 16 amino acids. Of all the DNA, just the CDR3 is kept, 48 bases in frame from base 1. Deletion took 5 bases off V and 1 base off J, with a span of 17 bases between the germline ends. Looking up the germline V gene (reference sequence) yields CDR1 PRHDT and CDR2 FYEKMQ.

Sequenced input: blood. This receptor was taken from a woman aged 18-29 years with Graves' hyperthyroidism. The sequence links TRBV13 to TRBJ1-1, with TRBD1 perhaps the D gene, on 5 matching bases. DNA sequence: TGTGCCAGCAGCCGGACGACAGCCAGTCCGAACACTGAAGCTTTCTTT. This codes for CASSRTTASPNTEAFF.